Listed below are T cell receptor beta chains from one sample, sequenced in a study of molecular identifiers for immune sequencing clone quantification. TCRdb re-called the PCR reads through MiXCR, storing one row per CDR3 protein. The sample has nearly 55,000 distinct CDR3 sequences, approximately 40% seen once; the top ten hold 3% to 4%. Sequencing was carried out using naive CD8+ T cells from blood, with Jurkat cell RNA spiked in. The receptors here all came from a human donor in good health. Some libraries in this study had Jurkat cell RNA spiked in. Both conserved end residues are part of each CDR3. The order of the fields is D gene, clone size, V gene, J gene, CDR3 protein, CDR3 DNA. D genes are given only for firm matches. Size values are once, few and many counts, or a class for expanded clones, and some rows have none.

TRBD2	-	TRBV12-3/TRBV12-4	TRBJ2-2	CASSFPSGSAGELFF	TGTGCCAGCAGTTTCCCTAGCGGGAGTGCCGGGGAGCTGTTTTTT
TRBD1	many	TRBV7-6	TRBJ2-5	CASSRDRAETQYF	TGTGCCAGCAGCCGAGACAGGGCAGAGACCCAGTACTTC
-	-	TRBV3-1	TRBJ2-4	CASSQDLGPLAKNIQYF	TGTGCCAGCAGCCAAGATCTGGGGCCGCTAGCCAAAAACATTCAGTACTTC
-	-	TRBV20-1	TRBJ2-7	CSARSYEQYF	TGCAGTGCTAGGAGCTACGAGCAGTACTTC
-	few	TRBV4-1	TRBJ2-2	CASSQEWREEAGELFF	TGCGCCAGCAGCCAAGAGTGGCGGGAAGAGGCCGGGGAGCTGTTTTTT
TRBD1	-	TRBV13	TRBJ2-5	CVSSNRDSKETQYF	TGTGTCAGCAGCAACCGGGACAGCAAAGAGACCCAGTACTTC
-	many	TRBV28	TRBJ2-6	CASSNSGANVLTF	TGTGCCAGCAGTAACTCTGGGGCCAACGTCCTGACTTTC
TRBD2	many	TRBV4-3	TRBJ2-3	CASSQRLAGFTDTQYF	TGCGCCAGCAGCCAGAGACTAGCGGGGTTCACAGATACGCAGTATTTT
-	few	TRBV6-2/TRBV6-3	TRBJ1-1	CASTSGDGTEAFF	TGTGCCAGCACTTCAGGGGACGGCACTGAAGCTTTCTTT
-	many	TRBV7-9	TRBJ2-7	CASSLQGTEQYF	TGTGCCAGCAGCTTACAGGGGACCGAGCAGTACTTC
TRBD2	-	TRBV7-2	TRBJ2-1	CASSPGLAVWDYNEQFF	TGTGCCAGCAGCCCGGGACTAGCGGTTTGGGACTACAATGAGCAGTTCTTC
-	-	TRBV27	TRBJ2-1	CASKAVSSYNEQFF	TGTGCCAGCAAAGCGGTGAGCTCCTACAATGAGCAATTCTTC
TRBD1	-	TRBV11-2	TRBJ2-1	CASSLAFQGASYNEQFF	TGTGCCAGCAGCTTAGCGTTCCAGGGGGCTTCCTACAATGAGCAGTTCTTC
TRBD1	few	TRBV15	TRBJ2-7	CATSNYRGTYEQYF	TGTGCCACCAGCAACTACAGGGGTACCTACGAGCAGTACTTC
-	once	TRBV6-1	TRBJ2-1	CASSESRAGEQFF	TGTGCCAGCAGTGAATCCAGGGCTGGCGAGCAGTTCTTC
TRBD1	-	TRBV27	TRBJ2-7	CASSWTGPFSYEQYF	TGTGCCAGCAGTTGGACAGGGCCCTTTTCCTACGAGCAGTACTTC
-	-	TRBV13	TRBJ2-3	CASSFRVTDTQYF	TGTGCCAGCAGCTTCCGGGTAACAGATACGCAGTATTTT
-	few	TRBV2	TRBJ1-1	CASQGGDYTEAFF	TGTGCCAGCCAAGGGGGGGACTACACTGAAGCTTTCTTT
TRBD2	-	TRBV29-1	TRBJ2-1	CSVEAGTSGRIDEQFF	TGCAGCGTTGAAGCTGGGACTAGCGGGAGAATCGATGAGCAGTTCTTC
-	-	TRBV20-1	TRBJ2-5	CSARDGTQYF	TGCAGTGCTAGAGATGGGACCCAGTACTTC
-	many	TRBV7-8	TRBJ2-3	CASKSGALDTQYF	TGTGCCAGCAAATCCGGAGCATTAGATACGCAGTATTTT
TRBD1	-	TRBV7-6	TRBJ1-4	CASSLTQGILEKLFF	TGTGCCAGCAGCTTGACACAGGGGATACTAGAAAAACTGTTTTTT
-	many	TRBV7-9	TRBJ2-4	CASSLASYDTIIAKNIQYF	TGTGCCAGCAGCTTAGCGAGCTATGACACGATAATAGCCAAAAACATTCAGTACTTC
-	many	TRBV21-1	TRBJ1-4	CASGWDYLPEKLFF	TGTGCCAGCGGCTGGGACTACCTCCCTGAAAAACTGTTTTTT
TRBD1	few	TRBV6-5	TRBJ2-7	CASSYSGTAYEQYF	TGTGCCAGCAGTTACTCGGGGACAGCCTACGAGCAGTACTTC
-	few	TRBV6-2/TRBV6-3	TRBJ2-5	CASSYSTTEYQETQYF	TGTGCCAGCAGTTACTCGACGACAGAGTACCAAGAGACCCAGTACTTC
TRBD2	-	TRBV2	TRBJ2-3	CASASGTSDTDTQYF	TGTGCCAGCGCCTCCGGGACTAGCGACACAGATACGCAGTATTTT
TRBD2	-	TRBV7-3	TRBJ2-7	CASAQSGTSGNYEQYF	TGTGCCAGCGCCCAATCCGGGACTAGCGGAAACTACGAGCAGTACTTC
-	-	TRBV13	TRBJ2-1	CASSSDLIQQFF	TGTGCCAGCAGCTCCGACCTAATTCAGCAGTTCTTC
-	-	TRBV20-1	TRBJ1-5	CSASQYSNQPQHF	TGCAGTGCTAGCCAGTATAGCAATCAGCCCCAGCATTTT
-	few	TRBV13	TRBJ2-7	CASSFLGGEQYF	TGTGCCAGCAGCTTCTTGGGCGGCGAGCAGTACTTC
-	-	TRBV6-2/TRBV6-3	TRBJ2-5	CASSLAFATETQYF	TGTGCCAGCAGCCTTGCCTTCGCAACGGAGACCCAGTACTTC
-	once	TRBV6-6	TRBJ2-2	CASMPDTGELFF	TGTGCCAGCATGCCGGACACCGGGGAGCTGTTTTTT
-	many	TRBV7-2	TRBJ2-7	CASSYDGYEQYF	TGTGCCAGCAGCTACGACGGCTACGAGCAGTACTTC
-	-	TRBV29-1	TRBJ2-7	CSVPYLGEQYF	TGCAGCGTCCCCTATTTAGGCGAGCAGTACTTC
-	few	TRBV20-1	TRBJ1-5	CSARLGKAFGRNQPRHF	TGCAGTGCTAGGTTAGGAAAGGCTTTTGGGCGCAATCAGCCCCGGCATTTT
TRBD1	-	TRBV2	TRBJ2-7	CASSEGDRAVYEQYF	TGTGCCAGCAGTGAAGGGGACAGGGCTGTCTACGAGCAGTACTTC
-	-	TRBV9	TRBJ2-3	CASSVDAGALTDTQYF	TGTGCCAGCAGCGTAGACGCGGGCGCACTCACAGATACGCAGTATTTT
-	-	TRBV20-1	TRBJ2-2	CSADRGVGLTTTGELFF	TGCAGTGCAGACCGGGGAGTGGGGCTAACGACCACCGGGGAGCTGTTTTTT
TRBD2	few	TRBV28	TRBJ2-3	CASSSTTLITSGWEGDTQYF	TGTGCCAGCAGTTCGACCACACTTATTACTAGCGGGTGGGAGGGAGATACGCAGTATTTT
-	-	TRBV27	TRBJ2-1	CASSLSPGAYNEQFF	TGTGCCAGCAGTTTGAGTCCGGGGGCCTACAATGAGCAGTTCTTC
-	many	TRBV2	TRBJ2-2	CASSEVQLATGELFF	TGTGCCAGCAGTGAAGTCCAACTAGCTACCGGGGAGCTGTTTTTT
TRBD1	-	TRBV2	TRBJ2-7	CASTEWGQGPYEQYF	TGTGCCAGCACCGAATGGGGACAGGGTCCCTACGAGCAGTACTTC
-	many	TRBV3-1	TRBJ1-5	CASSQGRGGAGQPQHF	TGTGCCAGCAGCCAAGGTCGAGGGGGTGCTGGTCAGCCCCAGCATTTT
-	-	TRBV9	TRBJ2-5	CASSMGLQETQYF	TGTGCCAGCAGCATGGGACTGCAAGAGACCCAGTACTTC